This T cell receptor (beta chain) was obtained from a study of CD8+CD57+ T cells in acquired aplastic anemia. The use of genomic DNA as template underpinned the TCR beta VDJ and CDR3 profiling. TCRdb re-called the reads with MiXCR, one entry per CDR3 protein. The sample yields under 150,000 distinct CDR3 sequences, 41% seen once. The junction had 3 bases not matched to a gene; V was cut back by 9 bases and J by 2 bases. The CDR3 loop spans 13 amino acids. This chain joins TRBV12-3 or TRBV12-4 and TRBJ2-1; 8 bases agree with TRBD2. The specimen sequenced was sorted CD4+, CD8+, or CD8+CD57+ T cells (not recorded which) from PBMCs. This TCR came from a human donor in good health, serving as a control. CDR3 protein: CARAGLAYNEQFF. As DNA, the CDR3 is TGTGCCAGGGCGGGACTAGCCTACAATGAGCAGTTCTTC.